This T cell receptor beta chain derives from a study of blood T cells in healthy people across ages. Study observations and caveats: More naive CD4+ cells and higher diversity were found in long-lived than in aged donors.

About this clonotype: Antigen: not known.

The CDR3 has 12 amino acids. CDR1 is SQVTM and CDR2 is ANQGSEA in the germline V gene. The V and J ends lost 4 bases and 0 bases respectively, with 5 bases between them. For the second PCR, which ran for about 6 to 11 cycles, a sample-barcoded 5' primer and a J-beta primer mix were used. One entry per CDR3 protein results from TCRdb running MiXCR on the 5' RACE reads. The repertoire holds about a million distinct CDR3 sequences, with approximately 49% as singletons. The chain links TRBV29-1 to TRBJ2-3, with unresolved D. The sample taken for sequencing was blood. The TCR sequence derives from a man in his thirties or forties in good health. The CDR3 nucleotides are TGCAGCGTTGTGAAAAGCACAGATACGCAGTATTTT. Translation gives CSVVKSTDTQYF.